The clone carrying this T cell receptor beta chain was recorded many times. The time point: patch test 1, 2 weeks after DPC sensitization. The treatment is: therapeutic diphenylcyclopropenone sensitization with weekly scalp DPC. This CDR3 comprises 16 residues. V dropped 5 bases and J dropped 7; count of bases not matched to a gene: 10. One entry per CDR3 protein results from TCRdb running MiXCR on the RACE reads. The repertoire holds around 53,000 distinct CDR3 sequences, with approximately 9.1% as singletons. The sample comes from a study of human T cells and chemical hapten exposure. V is TRBV12-3 or TRBV12-4 and J is TRBJ1-3; 11 nucleotides line up with TRBD1. The sequence came from a woman aged 45-65 years with alopecia areata. Some clones in this sample may be carry-over from other donors' samples. The source material was whole blood, sampled in connection with sensitization to the hapten diphenylcyclopropenone (DPC). The CDR3 nucleotides read TGTGCCAGCAGTAGAGACACCGGGACAGGGGGTAACACCATATATTTT. It codes for CASSRDTGTGGNTIYF.